This entry features one T cell receptor beta chain sequence. The germline V and J ends were trimmed by 8 bases and 4 bases, with 16 bases remaining between them. Germline V gene data show CDR1 as SGHTA and CDR2 as FQGTGA. The CDR3 length is 14 residues. The source of the sample is a study of blood T cell repertoires in COVID-19. Study at large: Sites in the United States, Italy and Spain provided acute and convalescent COVID-19 samples.

TCRdb's table, derived via immunoSEQ multiplex PCR, lists solely in-frame clones and lacks some. The sample holds more than 35,000 clones, roughly nine tenths seen once. This TCR came from a woman younger than 45 in a cohort sampled during active COVID-19. The chain combines TRBV7-3 with TRBJ2-3, with D perhaps matching TRBD2 (6 bases). Material: peripheral blood. CDR3 coding DNA: TGTGCCAGCTCCCCCCGGGGGAAGGCAGATACGCAGTATTTT. Its protein is CASSPRGKADTQYF.